The clone carrying this TCR beta chain was seen many times. Its target is not known. The sample is drawn from a study of T-cell reconstitution after alpha-beta-depleted transplantation in children. Broader study findings: The main origin of T-cell counts and diversity one year after transplant was newly produced T cells.

CDR3 length: 13 residues. Trimming stripped 2 bases from V and 3 bases from J, with 7 bases between. The TCRbeta library was prepared with unique molecular identifiers. TCRdb independently ran MiXCR on the PCR reads; one entry per CDR3 protein. The data contain 670,000 or so distinct CDR3 sequences, around 14% of them singletons. The rearrangement links TRBV12-3 or TRBV12-4 to TRBJ2-5; D is unclear. The sequence was collected from a girl aged 2 to 10 with congenital amegakaryocytic thrombocytopenia, due to receive a stem cell transplant. Material: PBMCs, obtained before TCRalphabeta/CD19-depleted stem cell transplant. CDR3: CASSLLLEETQYF. CDR3 bases: TGTGCCAGCAGTTTACTGCTCGAAGAGACCCAGTACTTC.